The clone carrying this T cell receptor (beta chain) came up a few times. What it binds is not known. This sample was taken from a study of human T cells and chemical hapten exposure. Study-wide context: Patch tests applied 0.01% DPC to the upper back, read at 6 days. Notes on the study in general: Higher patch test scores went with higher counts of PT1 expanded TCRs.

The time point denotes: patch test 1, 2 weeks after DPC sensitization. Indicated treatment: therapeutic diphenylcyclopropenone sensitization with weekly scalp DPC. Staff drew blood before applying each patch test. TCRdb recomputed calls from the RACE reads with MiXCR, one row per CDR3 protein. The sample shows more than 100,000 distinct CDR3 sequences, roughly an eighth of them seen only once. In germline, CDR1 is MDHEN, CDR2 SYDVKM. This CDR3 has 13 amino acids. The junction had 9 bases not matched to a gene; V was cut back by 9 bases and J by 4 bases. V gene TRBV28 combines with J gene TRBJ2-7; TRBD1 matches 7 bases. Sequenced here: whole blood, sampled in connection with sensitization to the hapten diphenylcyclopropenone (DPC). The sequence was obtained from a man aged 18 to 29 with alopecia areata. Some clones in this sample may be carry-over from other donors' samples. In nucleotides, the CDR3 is TGTGCCAGTGCACAGGGGCTTGCTTACGAGCAGTACTTC. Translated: CASAQGLAYEQYF.